Given below is one T cell receptor beta chain in context. Its antigen is currently unknown. The CDR3 is 15 amino acids. The V gene's germline CDR1 is LGHDT and CDR2 YNNKEL (reference sequence). J lost 5 bases, V lost 2 bases, and 8 bases had no gene match. The TCR beta cDNA libraries contained unique molecular identifiers. From around 1 to 10 million T cells, 500,000 or so cDNA molecules were obtained. One entry per CDR3 protein, called by TCRdb with MiXCR from the PCR reads. This sample yields 820,000 or so distinct CDR3 sequences, of which about 57% are seen a single time; 4.6% belongs to the top ten. The sample comes from a study of post-analysis software for immune sequencing data. Findings and caveats of the study: Normalized Chao1 diversity was significantly lower in multiple sclerosis patients than in controls. TRBV5-6, TRBV5-1 and TRBV20-1 were among roughly five TRBV segments more frequent in patients than controls.

This chain links TRBV3-1 with TRBJ2-5, with 7 bases aligning to TRBD1. The receptor's source is a girl aged 5 to 17 with multiple sclerosis. Sequencing input: blood. The CDR3: CASSQNLGRGETQYF. The CDR3 DNA sequence: TGTGCCAGCAGCCAAAACCTTGGCAGGGGGGAGACCCAGTACTTC.